The sequence of this TCR beta chain was determined in a study of shared clonotypes between healthy human individuals. Study findings and constraints: About 5.2% was the fraction of naive CD4 clonotypes found shared across a few donors. An anticipated effect of sequencing depth on clonotype sharing among donors was recognized. The diversity represented, both genetic and in exposure history, was limited by few donors.

In the CD4+ fraction, cells were divided into CD45RA+ naive and CD45RA-negative memory subsets. In the case of this clone: Its antigen is currently unknown.

Some clones are missing from TCRdb's copy, which holds only in-frame ones; the method was immunoSEQ multiplex PCR. Altogether approximately 2.5 million clones are present, 90% to 95% being singletons, with the ten largest covering about 0.13%. The CDR3 has 13 amino acids. The germline V gene encodes CDR1 LNHDA and CDR2 SQIVND (reference sequence). Trimming took off 6 bases at V and 5 bases at J, with 12 bases between the two ends. V gene TRBV19 combines with J gene TRBJ2-3; D is ambiguous. Sequencing used naive CD4+ T cells sorted from blood. Regarding subset: CD45RA+ positively selected. This sequence originates from a man aged 18 to 29 in good health. The CDR3: CASSRSWGDTQYF. The DNA of the CDR3 is TGTGCCAGTAGCAGGTCATGGGGAGATACGCAGTATTTT.